This TCR beta chain was recovered during a study of siplizumab effects on memory and regulatory T cells. The study, taken as a whole, reports: The study found that siplizumab significantly reduced alloreactive sequences traceable to unstimulated CD4+ memory cells. Memory T cells appeared less diverse than naive cells, which seemed to contribute substantially to alloresponse.

Per-sample assaying covered 10^5 or so TCR templates. Some clones are missing from TCRdb's copy, which holds only in-frame ones; the method was immunoSEQ multiplex PCR. The sample carries fewer than 80,000 clones, just over 90% recorded once. As regards this clone: Its antigen remains unknown.

Trimming left V 4 bases short and J 7 bases short, with 8 bases between. The germline V gene encodes CDR1 SGHAT and CDR2 FQNNGV. The CDR3 runs to 12 residues. This sequence originates from a human donor in good health. The genes are TRBV11-2 and TRBJ2-1; D call uncertain. What was sequenced was CD8+ T cells sorted from blood. CDR3 DNA sequence: TGTGCCAGCAGCTCCCCGGAGAATGAGCAGTTCTTC. Amino acid sequence: CASSSPENEQFF.